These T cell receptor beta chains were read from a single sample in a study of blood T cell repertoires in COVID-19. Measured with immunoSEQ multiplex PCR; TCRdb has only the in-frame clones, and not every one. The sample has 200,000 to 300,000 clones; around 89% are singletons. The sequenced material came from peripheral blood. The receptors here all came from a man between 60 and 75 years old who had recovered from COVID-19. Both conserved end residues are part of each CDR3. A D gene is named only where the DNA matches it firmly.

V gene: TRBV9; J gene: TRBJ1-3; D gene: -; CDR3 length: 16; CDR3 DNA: TGTGCCAGCAGCGTCGGACTTCTCACGCCCGGAAACACCATATATTTT; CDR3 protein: CASSVGLLTPGNTIYF
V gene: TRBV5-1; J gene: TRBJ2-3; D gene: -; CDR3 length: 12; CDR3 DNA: TGCGCCAGCAGCCTTAGCACAGATACGCAGTATTTT; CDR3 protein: CASSLSTDTQYF
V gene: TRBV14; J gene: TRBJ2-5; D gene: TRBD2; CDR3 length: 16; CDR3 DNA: TGTGCCAGCAGCCGACGACTAGCGGGGGTGCAAGAGACCCAGTACTTC; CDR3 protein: CASSRRLAGVQETQYF
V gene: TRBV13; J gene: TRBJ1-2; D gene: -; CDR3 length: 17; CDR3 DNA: TGTGCCAGCAGCGAATTCTCAGGGAATCAAGCTAACTATGGCTACACCTTC; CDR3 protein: CASSEFSGNQANYGYTF
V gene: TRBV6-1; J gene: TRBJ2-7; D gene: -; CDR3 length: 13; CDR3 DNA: TGTGCCAGCAGTGAAGGGACAGACCTCGAGCAGTACTTC; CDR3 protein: CASSEGTDLEQYF
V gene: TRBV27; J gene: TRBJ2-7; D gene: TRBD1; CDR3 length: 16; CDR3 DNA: TGTGCCAGCAGTACCCGGACAGGGCGGGCTTTCCACGAGCAGTACTTC; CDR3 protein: CASSTRTGRAFHEQYF
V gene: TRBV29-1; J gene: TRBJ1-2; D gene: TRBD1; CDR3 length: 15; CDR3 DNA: TGCAGCGTTGGTGCGGGACAGGGGTTGTACTATGGCTACACCTTC; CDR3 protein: CSVGAGQGLYYGYTF
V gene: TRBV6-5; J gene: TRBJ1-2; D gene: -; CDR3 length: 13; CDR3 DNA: TGTGCCAGCAGGTTGACAGCGAACTATGGCTACACCTTC; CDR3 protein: CASRLTANYGYTF
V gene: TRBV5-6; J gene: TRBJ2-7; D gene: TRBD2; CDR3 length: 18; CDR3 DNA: TGTGCCAGCAGCTCGAACCGGGGACTAGCGGGGAAGCCCTACGAGCAGTACTTC; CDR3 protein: CASSSNRGLAGKPYEQYF
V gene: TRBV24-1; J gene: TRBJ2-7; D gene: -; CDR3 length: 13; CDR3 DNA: TGTGCCACCAGTGAGGGACACACCTACGAGCAGTACTTC; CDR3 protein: CATSEGHTYEQYF